The 5 T cell receptor beta chains given below trace back to one sample, sequenced in a study of blood T cell repertoires in COVID-19 (dated by TCRdb to 2020 to 2022). Receptor amplification or capture employed the immunoSEQ multiplex PCR assay. TCRdb retrieved this table from immuneACCESS and kept in-frame rearrangements only. Not all clones are present; in checked studies, unresolved V genes account for under half, and no reason is known for the remainder. The table for this sample lists around 170,000 clones; roughly four fifths of them were counted only once. Of the sample, 5.5% to 7.5% is held by the ten largest clones. The sample taken for sequencing was peripheral blood. The receptors were sampled from a woman between 40 and 55 years old with acute or convalescent COVID-19.

The chain links TRBV6-6 to TRBJ2-3; D call uncertain. The CDR3 covers 15 residues. V was shortened by 7 bases and J by 1 base, with 15 bases between the two germline ends. Per germline, CDR1 MNHNY and CDR2 SVGAGI (reference sequence). CDR3 residues: CASTYGGAGTDTQYF. CDR3 in DNA: TGTGCCAGCACCTACGGCGGCGCAGGCACAGATACGCAGTATTTT.

J is TRBJ1-2 and V is TRBV7-8; 7 bases fit TRBD1. V lost 5 bases to trimming and J lost 8 bases; unmatched junction nucleotides: 11. Germline V gene lookup returns CDR1 SGHVS and CDR2 FQNEAQ. The CDR3 contains 14 residues. Here the CDR3 DNA reads TGTGCCAGCAGCCTGGACACAGGGGTCGGCGGCTACACCTTC. Translated: CASSLDTGVGGYTF.

The chain has TRBV24-1 and TRBJ2-1; D uncertain. The germline V and J ends were trimmed by 3 bases and 4 bases, with 9 bases remaining between them. The CDR3 length is 14 residues. Germline V lookup: CDR1 KGHDR, CDR2 SFDVKD. CDR3 sequence (DNA): TGTGCCACCAGTGATACAATAAATTACAATGAGCAGTTCTTC. It specifies CATSDTINYNEQFF.

This clone was recorded only once. The DNA of the CDR3 is TGTGCCAGCAGCTCAGGGACAGGCCTTAACTATGGCTACACCTTC. Encoded protein: CASSSGTGLNYGYTF. V and J are TRBV5-4 and TRBJ1-2; 8 bases map to TRBD1. Germline CDR1 is SGHNT and CDR2 is YYREEE (reference sequence). With 3 bases clipped from V and 1 base from J, the junction kept 5 bases outside the gene matches. This CDR3 has 15 residues.

The rearrangement joins TRBV24-1 to TRBJ2-5, with unresolved D. The V end lost 1 base, the J end lost 0 bases, and 5 bases lay between the germline ends. Germline assignment: CDR1 KGHDR and CDR2 SFDVKD. The CDR3 runs to 14 residues. The CDR3 region has the DNA TGTGCCACCAGTGATTTTCAGGACCAAGAGACCCAGTACTTC. It yields the protein CATSDFQDQETQYF.